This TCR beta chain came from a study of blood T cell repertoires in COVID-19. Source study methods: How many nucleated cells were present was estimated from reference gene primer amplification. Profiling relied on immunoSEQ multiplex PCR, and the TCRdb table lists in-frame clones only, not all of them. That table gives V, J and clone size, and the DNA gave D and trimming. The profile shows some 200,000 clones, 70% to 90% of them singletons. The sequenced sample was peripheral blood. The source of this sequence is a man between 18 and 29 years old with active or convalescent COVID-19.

The CDR3 reads CASSRDSAIYEQYF. The CDR3, as DNA: TGTGCCAGCAGCCGCGACAGTGCCATCTACGAGCAGTACTTC. J is TRBJ2-7 and V is TRBV5-4, with D possibly TRBD1 on 5 matching bases. There are 14 residues in the CDR3. Germline CDR1 and CDR2: SGHNT and YYREEE (reference sequence). V was pared by 4 bases and J by 3 bases, with 14 bases between.